This TCR beta chain emerged from a study of shared clonotypes between healthy human individuals. The CDR3 has 15 amino acids. Sequencing used immunoSEQ multiplex PCR; TCRdb keeps in-frame clones, though not all of them. The sample lists roughly 700,000 clones; around 67% were seen once. The source is a woman aged 30 to 39 in good health. Material for sequencing was memory CD4+ T cells sorted from blood. Described subset: CD45RA-negative fraction. This chain links TRBV21-1 with TRBJ2-7; TRBD2, the D gene given by the table, was not confirmed from the DNA. TRBV21-1 is deemed a pseudogene. DNA for the CDR3: TGTGCCAGCAGCCATAGCGGGAAGACCGGGTACGAGCAGTACTTC. Amino acids: CASSHSGKTGYEQYF.